What follows is one T cell receptor (beta chain) and its context. Its antigen is currently unknown. The study isolated at least 6.5 million PBMCs from each sample. The record originates from a study of blood T cells in healthy people across ages. Study at large: For every two T cells, template switching captured about one barcoded beta molecule.

Sample-barcoded 5' priming and a J-beta primer mix drove a second PCR of about 7 to 12 cycles. One entry per CDR3 protein, called by TCRdb with MiXCR from the 5' RACE reads. This table holds 600,000 or so distinct CDR3 sequences, roughly 21% found once. The study's findings and limits: Aged donors had fewer naive CD4+ cells and lower diversity than long-lived donors.

From germline, CDR1 is SGDLS and CDR2 YYNGEE. The CDR3 runs 14 residues. The sample was blood. This chain connects TRBV9 to TRBJ2-5; 8 bases are shared with TRBD2. The J call may be mistaken, given a closer DNA end match to TRBJ2-1. This receptor was identified in a man between 65 and 85 years old in good health. The CDR3 nucleotides read TGTGCCAGCAGCCGTAGCGGGACGGAGAATGAGCAGTTCTTC. This sequence encodes CASSRSGTENEQFF.